The source of this T cell receptor (beta chain) is a study of memory CD4+ T cells and cytomegalovirus serostatus. The study's findings and limits: Suggested: most of the CMV-linked TCR signature lies in CD4+ memory cells.

The sort gate was single viable CD3+CD4+CD8-CD45RO+ cells for memory CD4+ T cells. The assay was immunoSEQ multiplex PCR, and TCRdb's table has in-frame clones only and misses some. This sample has 50,000 to 65,000 clones; over 60% occur once, and the top ten carry 1.1% to 1.5%. This CDR3 has 15 residues. In germline, CDR1 is LNHNV, CDR2 YYDKDF (reference sequence). V lost 3 bases, J lost 9 bases, and 12 bases stayed unmatched. A remark on this clone: Antigen: not known.

The receptor was derived from an adult in good health and CMV-seropositive. V gene TRBV15 combines with J gene TRBJ2-7; TRBD1 matches 9 bases. The sample consisted of memory CD4+ T cells from blood. The CDR3 region has the DNA TGTGCCACCAGCAGTTCCGGGACAGGGTACCATCGGCAGTACTTC. This gives the protein CATSSSGTGYHRQYF.